This T cell receptor beta chain comes out of a study of regulatory T cells in long-lasting Graves disease. Building the TCR beta libraries relied on iRepertoire HTBI primers, and CDR3 regions underwent Arm-PCR. One entry per CDR3 protein, called by TCRdb with MiXCR from the multiplex PCR reads. The data contain 530,000 or so distinct CDR3 sequences, roughly a sixth of them singletons. This clonotype was detected many times. Time point here: newly diagnosed GD, antithyroid drugs for less than 3 months. From PBMCs, RNA was extracted and then used to make the TCR library. Blood from the periphery, about 9.7 milliliters in all, was drawn into EDTA tubes. In addition, the sample was reused for a study of T cells in Graves' hyperthyroidism and ophthalmopathy. That publication notes: Clinical symptoms, serum thyroxine, TRAb, thyroid ultrasound and orbital computed tomography established diagnosis. A first-round RT-PCR of the TCR CDR3 used the HTBI primer set.

The sample in question was peripheral blood mononuclear cells (PBMCs), obtained at new diagnosis, from a patient treated with antithyroid drugs. This receptor was taken from a man between 18 and 35 years old with Graves disease.

CDR3 sequence reads: CASSLKRTGRYEQYF. In DNA, the CDR3 is TGTGCCAGCAGTTTAAAACGGACAGGACGGTACGAGCAGTACTTC. This rearrangement joins TRBV28 to TRBJ2-7, with TRBD1 identical over 7 bases. The germline V gene encodes CDR1 MDHEN and CDR2 SYDVKM. Germline trimming cut 2 bases from V and 4 bases from J; bases unmatched to any gene: 8. The CDR3 covers 15 residues.